This entry concerns a single T cell receptor beta chain. This entry belongs to a study of CD8 T cells in Susac syndrome. The germline gives CDR1 SEHNR, CDR2 FQNEAQ (reference sequence). V was shortened by 4 bases and J by 5 bases, with 16 bases between the two germline ends. CDR3 length equals 15 residues. Sequencing of TCR beta covered CD8+ and CD4+ T cells obtained from blood. Stable or active relapsing-remitting multiple sclerosis, untreated and meeting revised McDonald criteria, defined the controls. Reverse transcription of 0.5 to 1 ug RNA was performed with random hexamers. TCRdb analysed the immunoSEQ multiplex PCR reads with MiXCR anew, one entry per CDR3 protein. The sample shows more than 200,000 distinct CDR3 sequences, just over 90% of them seen only once.

The receptor was derived from a human donor with multiple sclerosis. Sequencing was performed on CD4+ T cells from PBMCs. This sequence joins TRBV7-9 and TRBJ2-3; no clear D gene. CDR3 amino acids: CASSSSGGGKDTQYF. The DNA for the CDR3 is TGTGCCAGCAGCTCCTCCGGCGGTGGGAAAGATACGCAGTATTTT.